The clone carrying this T cell receptor beta chain has only a few counts. The data were obtained in a study of blood T cell repertoires in COVID-19. Background on the study: From T cells, B-cell-depleted T cells, or PBMCs came the material, which was cDNA or gDNA.

In the authors' workflow: Counts of nucleated cells, estimated from reference gene primer amplification, were obtained. Profiled with immunoSEQ multiplex PCR; TCRdb holds only in-frame clones, not every one. The DNA was the basis for D and trimming; V, J and clone size are from that table. The sample contains 200,000 to 250,000 clones, about 84% of which appear only once. There are 18 residues in the CDR3. CDR1 is MDHEN, CDR2 SYDVKM, per germline. V was cut by 3 bases and J by 2 bases, with 20 bases left in between. The clonotype was recovered from a human donor in a cohort sampled during active COVID-19. This chain uses TRBV28 with TRBJ1-5, with a possible D match to TRBD1 (5 bases). The material sequenced was peripheral blood. The CDR3 loop is CASSFPPGIWGGNQPQHF. Here the CDR3 DNA reads TGTGCCAGCAGTTTCCCCCCCGGGATTTGGGGGGGCAATCAGCCCCAGCATTTT.